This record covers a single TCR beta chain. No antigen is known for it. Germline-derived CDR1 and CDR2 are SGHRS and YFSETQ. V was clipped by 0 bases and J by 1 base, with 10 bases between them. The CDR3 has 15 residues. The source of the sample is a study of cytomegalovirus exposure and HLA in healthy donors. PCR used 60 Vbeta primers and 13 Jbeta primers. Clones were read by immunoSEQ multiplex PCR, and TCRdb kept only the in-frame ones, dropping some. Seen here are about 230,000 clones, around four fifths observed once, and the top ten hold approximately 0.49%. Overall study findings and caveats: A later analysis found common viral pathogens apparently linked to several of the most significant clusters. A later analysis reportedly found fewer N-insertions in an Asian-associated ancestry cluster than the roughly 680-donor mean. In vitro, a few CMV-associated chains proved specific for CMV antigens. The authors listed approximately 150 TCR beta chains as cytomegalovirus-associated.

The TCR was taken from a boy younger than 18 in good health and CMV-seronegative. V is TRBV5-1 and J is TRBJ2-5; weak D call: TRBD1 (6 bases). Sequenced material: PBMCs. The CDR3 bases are TGCGCCAGCAGCTTGGACAGGGCCCTCCAAGAGACCCAGTACTTC. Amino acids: CASSLDRALQETQYF.